Listed here are 19 T cell receptor beta chains from one sample, sequenced in a study of control samples from healthy donors and cancer patients. The assay was immunoSEQ multiplex PCR, and TCRdb's table has in-frame clones only and misses some. The sample holds over 25,000 clones, 70% to 90% seen once. The specimen was formalin-fixed, paraffin-embedded tissue. These receptor sequences come from a female donor with melanoma.

Here the CDR3 reads CASSSFQGSYGYTF. The CDR3 coding sequence is TGCGCCAGCAGCTCCTTTCAGGGATCCTATGGCTACACCTTC. The genes are TRBV5-1 and TRBJ1-2; tentatively, D is TRBD1 (5 bases). V lost 3 bases, J lost 4 bases, and 13 bases lay in between. CDR1 is SGHRS and CDR2 is YFSETQ in the germline V gene. This CDR3 spans 14 amino acids.

V and J are TRBV10-2 and TRBJ1-1, with D hard to call. Trimming left V 11 bases short and J 0 bases short, with 7 bases between. Germline CDR1 reads WSHSY; CDR2 reads SAAADI. The CDR3 length is 11 residues. Here the CDR3 reads CAVIVNTEAFF. DNA of the CDR3: TGCGCCGTTATAGTGAACACTGAAGCTTTCTTT.

The J gene is TRBJ2-7, the V gene TRBV11-1; D may be TRBD1 or TRBD2 (5 bases each). Trimming took 4 bases from V and 3 from J, leaving 7 bases between them. The length of the CDR3 is 12 residues. Germline V gene data show CDR1 as SGHAT and CDR2 as FQDESV (reference sequence). CDR3 loop: CASSWDRYEQYF. CDR3 nucleotide sequence: TGTGCCAGCAGCTGGGACCGCTACGAGCAGTACTTC. The full variable domain, completed using reference TRBV11-1 and TRBJ2-7, is EAEVAQSPRYKITEKSQAVAFWCDPISGHATLYWYRQILGQGPELLVQFQDESVVDDSQLPKDRFSAERLKGVDSTLKIQPAELGDSAMYLCASSWDRYEQYFGPGTRLTVT.

The chain is built from TRBV6-5 and TRBJ2-1; TRBD1 agrees at 8 bases. Per the germline V gene, CDR1 is MNHEY and CDR2 is SVGAGI. With V trimmed by 6 bases and J by 8 bases, 0 bases remained unmatched. The CDR3 loop spans 11 amino acids. The CDR3 DNA reads TGTGCCAGCAGACAGGGGGATGAGCAGTTCTTC. Protein: CASRQGDEQFF.

This chain links TRBV5-1 with TRBJ2-7; D gene ambiguous. Deletions cut 0 bases from V and 6 bases from J, with 13 bases between. Germline V lookup: CDR1 SGHRS, CDR2 YFSETQ. There are 14 residues in the CDR3. CDR3 DNA: TGCGCCAGCAGCTTGGGGACGCCCGTGGGCGAGCAGTACTTC. Translating gives CASSLGTPVGEQYF.

The V and J genes are TRBV28 and TRBJ1-3, with 7 bases that match TRBD1. Unmatched junction bases numbered 3, after V lost 5 bases and J lost 2 bases. The CDR3 contains 14 residues. Per the germline V gene, CDR1 is MDHEN and CDR2 is SYDVKM. CDR3 bases: TGTGCCAGCAGTCCGACAGGGCCTGGAAACACCATATATTTT. Translating it yields CASSPTGPGNTIYF. The variable domain in full, with the rest retrieved from reference TRBV28 and TRBJ1-3, is DVKVTQSSRYLVKRTGEKVFLECVQDMDHENMFWYRQDPGLGLRLIYFSYDVKMKEKGDIPEGYSVSREKKERFSLILESASTNQTSMYLCASSPTGPGNTIYFGEGSWLTVV.

V and J are TRBV27 and TRBJ1-1; D gene unclear. Trimming stripped 6 bases from V and 0 bases from J, with 20 bases between. The CDR3 spans 17 residues. Germline CDR1 MNHEY, CDR2 SMNVEV (reference sequence). In DNA, the CDR3 is TGTGCCAGCAGATCCCAATCCATCGTTCAGTTGAACACTGAAGCTTTCTTT. Translated, it gives CASRSQSIVQLNTEAFF.

The chain joins TRBV19 to TRBJ2-2; a possible D gene is TRBD1 (5 bases). CDR3 size: 14 residues. Looked up from germline, CDR1 is LNHDA and CDR2 is SQIVND (reference sequence). The V gene lost 6 bases and the J gene lost 4 bases, with 12 bases spanning the gap. Written as DNA, the CDR3 is TGTGCCAGTAGCAGGGCCCCAGGCACCGGGGAGCTGTTTTTT. Translated, it gives CASSRAPGTGELFF.

The V and J genes are TRBV9 and TRBJ1-2; tentatively, D is TRBD1 (5 bases). Between the trimmed V and J ends, which lost 3 bases and 8 bases, there was a span of 11 bases. Per the germline V gene, CDR1 is SGDLS and CDR2 is YYNGEE. The CDR3 extends over 12 amino acids. The DNA of the CDR3 is TGTGCCAGCAGCGGACTCAGGGACGGCTACACCTTC. Its protein product is CASSGLRDGYTF.

This rearrangement joins TRBV27 to TRBJ1-4, with D perhaps TRBD1 (5 bases). Germline V gene lookup returns CDR1 MNHEY and CDR2 SMNVEV (reference sequence). The CDR3 loop spans 15 amino acids. With 6 bases removed from V and 6 bases from J, the gap between germline ends came to 17 bases. DNA of the CDR3: TGTGCCAGCAGACCTCTGGGGGTAAAAGATGAAAAACTGTTTTTT. Protein sequence: CASRPLGVKDEKLFF.

To note about this clone: The junction and the germline gene differ at one end; a read error may be behind it. This chain uses TRBV5-4 with TRBJ2-1; D is uncertain. This CDR3 is built from 15 residues. Germline V gene sequence: CDR1 SGHNT, CDR2 YYREEE (reference sequence). The CDR3 is CASSLGPGSYNGQFF. The CDR3 nucleotides are TGTGCCAGCAGCTTGGGCCCAGGATCCTACAATGGGCAGTTCTTC.

This chain connects TRBV7-2 to TRBJ2-7, with 9 nucleotides matching TRBD1. V shed 3 bases and J 9 bases; nucleotides not matched to a gene: 15. CDR3 length: 16 amino acids. From germline, CDR1 is SGHTA and CDR2 FQGNSA. In DNA form, the CDR3 reads TGTGCCAGCAGCTTTCTCCGGACAGGGGATTATACGGGGCAGTACTTC. Translation: CASSFLRTGDYTGQYF. Full variable domain (rest looked up from reference TRBV7-2 and TRBJ2-7): GAGVSQSPSNKVTEKGKDVELRCDPISGHTALYWYRQSLGQGLEFLIYFQGNSAPDKSGLPSDRFSAERTGGSVSTLTIQRTQQEDSAVYLCASSFLRTGDYTGQYFGPGTRLTVT.

This chain joins TRBV15 and TRBJ2-5; the D is unclear. Per germline, CDR1 LNHNV and CDR2 YYDKDF (reference sequence). V was shortened by 3 bases and J by 4 bases, with 3 bases between the two germline ends. The length of the CDR3 is 11 residues. CDR3 region: CATSRRETQYF. CDR3 DNA sequence: TGTGCCACCAGCAGGCGAGAGACCCAGTACTTC.

The chain couples TRBV11-3 to TRBJ2-3; a weak D match, TRBD2 (6 bases). CDR3 length: 14 amino acids. Looked up from germline, CDR1 is SGHNT and CDR2 is YENEEA. Deletions cut 2 bases from V and 1 base from J, with 7 bases between. CDR3 nucleotides: TGTGCCAGCAGCTTACGCGGGGGCACAGATACGCAGTATTTT. Translated: CASSLRGGTDTQYF. The whole variable domain, remainder taken from reference TRBV11-3 and TRBJ2-3, is EAGVVQSPRYKIIEKKQPVAFWCNPISGHNTLYWYLQNLGQGPELLIRYENEEAVDDSQLPKDRFSAERLKGVDSTLKIQPAELGDSAVYLCASSLRGGTDTQYFGPGTRLTVL.

The chain uses TRBV5-1 and TRBJ1-4; D gene unclear. CDR3 size: 14 residues. Germline lookup yields CDR1 SGHRS and CDR2 YFSETQ. Trimming removed 9 bases from V and 8 bases from J, with 20 bases in between. The CDR3 coding sequence is TGCGCCATCCGATCTAGGGTTCTACGGGAAAAACTGTTTTTT. This sequence encodes CAIRSRVLREKLFF.

The chain has TRBV3-1 (or the pseudogene TRBV3-2) and TRBJ1-2; 8 positions match TRBD1. Germline V gene data show CDR1 as LGHDT and CDR2 as YNNKEL (reference sequence). This CDR3 is built from 14 residues. V shed 1 base and J 7 bases; nucleotides not matched to a gene: 5. CDR3 in DNA: TGTGCCAGCAGCCAAGGTGGCAGGGGGCTTGGCTACACCTTC. This gives the protein CASSQGGRGLGYTF.

The CDR3 here is CASSIPMGQLYGYTF. CDR3 nucleotides: TGTGCCAGTAGTATTCCTATGGGTCAACTTTATGGCTACACCTTC. The chain has TRBV19 and TRBJ1-2, with D unclear. This CDR3 spans 15 amino acids. V lost 3 bases and J 5 bases, leaving 16 bases between the germline ends. Germline CDR1 reads LNHDA; CDR2 reads SQIVND (reference sequence).

CDR3 bases: TGTGCCAGCAGCCAGCGACAGGTTATATATTTT. This gives the protein CASSQRQVIYF. V usage is TRBV3-1 (or the pseudogene TRBV3-2) and J usage is TRBJ1-3, with D perhaps TRBD1 (6 bases). Trimming shortened V by 3 bases and J by 13 bases, and 10 bases separated the two germline ends. This CDR3 has 11 amino acids. Germline CDR1 and CDR2: LGHDT and YNNKEL (reference sequence).

The rearrangement uses TRBV29-1 and TRBJ2-5, with TRBD2 identical over 8 bases. This CDR3 region has 13 residues. Germline assignment: CDR1 SQVTM and CDR2 ANQGSEA. J lost 4 bases, V lost 4 bases, and 5 bases had no gene match. CDR3 nucleotides: TGCAGCGTTGTGGAGCTAGCGGGAGAGACCCAGTACTTC. It is translated as CSVVELAGETQYF.